Listed here is a single T cell receptor beta chain. Its antigen is unidentified. The repertoire was sequenced with immunoSEQ multiplex PCR; TCRdb's copy has only in-frame clones and lacks some. The data contain some 140,000 clones, roughly 83% of them singletons. Germline V gene sequence: CDR1 SGHAT, CDR2 FQNNGV. Trimming stripped 6 bases from V and 0 bases from J, with 18 bases between. The CDR3 runs 18 residues. This entry comes from a study of cytotoxic CD8 clonotypes in ibrutinib-treated CLL. The wider study: The patients, some eleven relapsed/refractory and around 15 treatment-naive, included roughly 17 who were IGHV unmutated. Average yields of approximately 260,000 productive templates and tens of thousands of productive rearrangements characterized the samples. Study-level points and caveats: Age-matched healthy donor levels were exceeded by baseline clonality, which tracked circulating CD8+ T-cell counts.

Genomic DNA in an amount of approximately 2 micrograms was extracted from cryopreserved PBMCs and used for the preparation of TCR beta libraries. The receptor's source is a human donor with chronic lymphocytic leukemia. This sample comprised PBMCs, obtained after 12 months of ibrutinib treatment. The chain carries TRBV11-2 and TRBJ2-6; D is possibly TRBD1 (5 bases). The CDR3 is CASRPIRQGVSGANVLTF. The CDR3 nucleotides are TGTGCCAGCAGACCTATCCGGCAGGGTGTCTCTGGGGCCAACGTCCTGACTTTC.